The 7 T cell receptor beta chains listed next were all sequenced from one sample in a study of T cells after yellow fever vaccination. Via MiXCR, TCRdb re-called the 5' RACE reads, giving one row per CDR3 protein. The sample lists approximately 250,000 distinct CDR3 sequences, roughly 3.5% occurring once. The sequences come from PBMCs, collected 15 days after the yellow fever booster vaccination. These receptors were collected from a man in his late teens or twenties who received the YFV17D yellow fever vaccine.

The table lists this clonotype with many counts. The chain couples TRBV29-1 to TRBJ1-2; D call uncertain. CDR1 is SQVTM and CDR2 is ANQGSEA in the germline V gene. V gave up 1 base and J gave up 2 bases, with 14 bases separating them. This CDR3 has 15 amino acids. DNA for the CDR3: TGCAGCGTTGAAGGTTACGAGCGTCAGAACTATGGCTACACCTTC. This sequence encodes CSVEGYERQNYGYTF.

This clonotype is large within its sample. The chain links TRBV7-2 to TRBJ1-4; unclear D gene. V lost 5 bases to trimming and J lost 0 bases, with 16 bases between them. Germline-derived CDR1 and CDR2 are SGHTA and FQGNSA. The CDR3 sequence is 17 residues long. CDR3 region: CASSPGGGRATNEKLFF. The CDR3 nucleotides are TGTGCCAGCAGCCCCGGCGGAGGGCGTGCAACTAATGAAAAACTGTTTTTT.

This clonotype was seen a handful of times. The rearrangement links TRBV7-9 to TRBJ1-1; 7 nucleotides match TRBD1. Unmatched junction bases numbered 6, after V lost 5 bases and J lost 0 bases. The CDR3 covers 15 residues. Germline CDR1 SEHNR, CDR2 FQNEAQ (reference sequence). The CDR3 region is CASSAGTDLNTEAFF. The CDR3 DNA sequence: TGTGCCAGCAGCGCTGGGACAGATCTGAACACTGAAGCTTTCTTT.

This clonotype was detected ten times or more. The J gene is TRBJ2-1, the V gene TRBV20-1; a possible D gene is TRBD2 (6 bases). The CDR3 contains 15 residues. Germline V gene lookup returns CDR1 DFQATT and CDR2 SNEGSKA (reference sequence). Between the trimmed V and J ends, which lost 0 bases and 9 bases, there was a span of 18 bases. This CDR3 is CSARDRGGSTSEQFF. CDR3 coding DNA: TGCAGTGCTAGAGATAGGGGAGGCTCAACGAGTGAGCAGTTCTTC.

This clonotype occurred many times. This chain links TRBV12-3 or TRBV12-4 with TRBJ2-2, with a possible D match to TRBD1 (6 bases). V was trimmed by 6 bases and J by 5 bases, leaving 13 bases between them. CDR3 length: 14 amino acids. CDR3 sequence (DNA): TGTGCCAGCAGCAGAATCACAGGGACCGGGGAGCTGTTTTTT. This sequence encodes CASSRITGTGELFF.

This clonotype was counted at least ten times. The gene calls are TRBV30 and TRBJ2-7; D might be TRBD2 (6 bases). The germline V gene has CDR1 GTSNPN and CDR2 SVGIG (reference sequence). V was pared by 3 bases and J by 2 bases, with 14 bases between. CDR3 length equals 14 residues. Written as DNA, the CDR3 is TGTGCCTGGAGATCCTGGGGGGTCCCCTACGAGCAGTACTTC. Its protein is CAWRSWGVPYEQYF.

This clonotype came up many times. The chain joins TRBV7-2 to TRBJ2-1, with 8 nucleotides matching TRBD2. The germline V gene has CDR1 SGHTA and CDR2 FQGNSA. Trimming at V came to 1 base and at J to 1 base, leaving 3 bases not matched to a gene. CDR3 length equals 16 residues. The CDR3 DNA reads TGTGCCAGCAGCTTAGACGGGGGGGCGTCCTACAATGAGCAGTTCTTC. It yields the protein CASSLDGGASYNEQFF.